The entry that follows covers one T cell receptor beta chain sequence. Its cognate antigen is unknown. Everyone who donated was a healthy bone marrow donor. Germline V gene lookup returns CDR1 MNHNS and CDR2 SASEGT. The CDR3 spans 17 residues. Trimming took 2 bases from V and 3 from J; bases not matched to a gene: 8. This record belongs to a study of cytomegalovirus exposure and HLA in healthy donors. Study outcomes and limitations: DRB1 had the most TCR associations and HLA-C the fewest, a later analysis found, with rates varying by HLA locus. Accurate prediction of HLA-A and HLA-B alleles (for most subjects) was reportedly achieved from TCR beta sequences.

The PCR contained 60 Vbeta and 13 Jbeta primers. The data were produced by immunoSEQ multiplex PCR, yet TCRdb's version contains in-frame clones alone and is incomplete. The sample holds 150,000 to 200,000 clones, under 85% seen once. The sequence derives from a man younger than 35 in good health and CMV-seronegative. This rearrangement joins TRBV6-1 to TRBJ1-2; 11 bases align to TRBD1. The sequenced sample was PBMCs. The DNA of the CDR3 is TGTGCCAGCAGTGAAACGGACAGGGGGCGAAGGGACTATGGCTACACCTTC. Encoded protein: CASSETDRGRRDYGYTF.